This TCR beta chain derives from a study of T cells in Graves' hyperthyroidism and ophthalmopathy. An absence of ophthalmopathy progression within 18 months meant stable Graves' hyperthyroidism. Recently diagnosed hyperthyroidism of less than 2 months' duration affected patients aged 18 to 65. V was clipped by 2 bases and J by 3 bases, with 11 bases between them. The CDR3 is made up of 14 amino acids. Germline CDR1 MGHRA, CDR2 YSYEKL. Ten or more counts support this clonotype. The investigators amplified TCR beta CDR3 regions from RNA transcripts. First-round RT-PCR with HTBI primers amplified the TCR CDR3 region. In TCRdb, the multiplex PCR reads were re-called with MiXCR into one record per CDR3 protein. The sample records over 650,000 distinct CDR3 sequences, roughly 17% being singletons.

The sequenced sample consisted of blood. This receptor was taken from a man aged 18-30 years with Graves' hyperthyroidism. The rearrangement uses TRBV4-1 and TRBJ2-7, with D perhaps matching TRBD1 (5 bases). The CDR3 here is CASSQMGPDYEQYF. DNA of the CDR3: TGCGCCAGCAGCCAAATGGGGCCGGACTACGAGCAGTACTTC.